This T cell receptor (beta chain) was identified in a study of cytomegalovirus exposure and HLA in healthy donors. Findings and caveats of the study: Altogether, about 160 TCR beta chains were recorded as cytomegalovirus-associated.

Both 60 Vbeta primers and 13 Jbeta primers went into the PCR. Assay used: immunoSEQ multiplex PCR; TCRdb lists only in-frame clones, some missing. Among 110,000 to 150,000 clones listed, 73% were seen once. Remarks on this clone: Its antigen is unidentified.

In nominal health when sampled, donors likely had unrecorded immune exposures nonetheless. This receptor was taken from a woman aged 40 to 50 in good health and CMV-seronegative. Material: PBMCs.

The CDR3 loop is CASSLDKRGVSGETQYF. DNA for the CDR3: TGTGCCAGCAGCTTAGACAAGCGGGGGGTTTCCGGGGAGACCCAGTACTTC. The rearrangement links TRBV7-9 to TRBJ2-5, with 9 bases identical to TRBD2. The length of the CDR3 is 17 residues. Germline CDR1 reads SEHNR; CDR2 reads FQNEAQ (reference sequence). V shed 1 base and J 5 bases; nucleotides not matched to a gene: 11.